This T cell receptor beta chain was found in a study of shared clonotypes between healthy human individuals. Here immunoSEQ multiplex PCR was the method, and the copy in TCRdb shows in-frame clones only, minus some. The sample shows around 100,000 clones, about 67% of them seen only once. CDR1 is MGHRA and CDR2 is YSYEKL in the germline V gene. The V end lost 0 bases, the J end lost 0 bases, and 11 bases lay between the germline ends. CDR3 length: 16 residues. Sequencing was carried out using memory CD8+ T cells sorted from blood. Subset described: CD45RO+ cells pooled with CCR7-negative TemRA cells. This sequence originates from a young woman in good health. V usage is TRBV4-1 and J usage is TRBJ1-1; D call uncertain. The CDR3 DNA follows: TGCGCCAGCAGCCAAGAATTACGAAACATGAACACTGAAGCTTTCTTT. This translates into CASSQELRNMNTEAFF.